This T cell receptor beta chain was captured by sequencing in a study of blood T cells in healthy people across ages. CDR3 length equals 16 residues. Germline V gene data show CDR1 as MNHNS and CDR2 as SASEGT. V was trimmed by 2 bases and J by 4 bases, leaving 17 bases between them. Per sample, no less than 5 micrograms of total RNA were extracted. This clonotype has just a few counts. It was with a sample-barcoded 5' primer and a J-beta primer mix that a second PCR of roughly 7 to 12 cycles was run. TCRdb recomputed calls from the 5' RACE reads with MiXCR, one row per CDR3 protein. The sample comprises roughly 550,000 distinct CDR3 sequences, around 24% of which are singletons, and under 9% rests with the top ten. The data also belong to a second study, concerning T cells of mothers and their children. That paper states: The study sampled a few healthy Caucasian mothers and their six children.

J is TRBJ1-2 and V is TRBV6-1; maybe TRBD1 (5 bases). This sequence was found in a boy between 10 and 17 years old in good health. Material: blood. CDR3 region: CASSERPGAGLYGYTF. The CDR3 DNA reads as TGTGCCAGCAGTGAACGCCCTGGGGCAGGTCTCTATGGCTACACCTTC.